One and the same sample provided the 3 T cell receptor beta chains below, sequenced in a study of CD8+CD57+ T cells in acquired aplastic anemia. TCR beta VDJ and CDR3 profiles were obtained from a genomic DNA template. TCRdb passed the reads through MiXCR, listing each CDR3 protein once. Of about 240,000 distinct CDR3 sequences in the sample, around 45% were seen once. Patients sequenced had flow cytometry evidence of CD8+CD57+ cell expansion. The specimen was sorted CD4+, CD8+, or CD8+CD57+ T cells (not recorded which) from PBMCs. Receptors originate from a human donor with aplastic anemia.

This clonotype showed up many times. The chain employs TRBV19 and TRBJ1-2; D uncertain. This CDR3 spans 16 amino acids. The V end was cut by 3 bases, the J end by 8 bases, with 22 bases between. Germline lookup yields CDR1 LNHDA and CDR2 SQIVND (reference sequence). The CDR3 nucleotides read TGTGCCAGTAGTATCCAAAAAGGAGGATATACTAACGGCTACACCTTC. As protein: CASSIQKGGYTNGYTF. The full variable domain, completed using reference TRBV19 and TRBJ1-2, is DGGITQSPKYLFRKEGQNVTLSCEQNLNHDAMYWYRQDPGQGLRLIYYSQIVNDFQKGDIAEGYSVSREKKESFPLTVTSAQKNPTAFYLCASSIQKGGYTNGYTFGSGTRLTVV.

This clonotype was detected ten times or more. This chain connects TRBV4-3 to TRBJ2-7; D gene ambiguous. Trimming took off 6 bases at V and 1 base at J, with 13 bases between the two ends. The CDR3 length is 14 residues. Germline V CDR1 and CDR2: LGHNA, YSLEER. In DNA form, the CDR3 reads TGCGCCAGCAGTATGGCCGGACCTTCCTACGAGCAGTACTTC. Its translation is CASSMAGPSYEQYF.

Comments on this clonotype: At one end the junction does not follow the germline gene, possibly because of a read error. Written as DNA, the CDR3 is TGTGCCAGCAGCTTGGGGACTAGCGGTCGGGACGAGCGGTACTTC. It yields the protein CASSLGTSGRDERYF. The rearrangement joins TRBV7-3 to TRBJ2-7; 11 bases align to TRBD2. The CDR3 totals 15 residues. Germline-derived CDR1 and CDR2 are SGHTA and FQGTGA.